This T cell receptor beta chain was obtained from a study of glioma-infiltrating T cells. Study-wide results and caveats: Very few CDR3 sequences were shared between tissue and blood.

The iRepertoire nested amplicon-rescue multiplex PCR amplified TCR alpha and beta CDR3s from RNA. TCRdb re-derived calls from the multiplex PCR reads in MiXCR, one entry per CDR3 protein. The table has around 99,000 distinct CDR3 sequences, 20% to 25% seen once. This clonotype has ten or more counts. Its cognate antigen is unknown. CDR1 SGHRS and CDR2 YFSETQ come from the germline V gene. The CDR3 has 14 amino acids. With 0 bases removed from V and 3 bases from J, the gap between germline ends came to 7 bases. The TCR sequence derives from a human donor with low-grade glioma or glioblastoma, undergoing nonglioma brain surgery, or in good health (not recorded which). Sequencing was performed on glioma tissue, nonneoplastic brain tissue, or PBMCs (not recorded which). The J gene is TRBJ1-5, the V gene TRBV5-1; D call uncertain. CDR3 nucleotide sequence: TGCGCCAGCAGCTTGGAACATTTCAATCAGCCCCAGCATTTT. Its translation is CASSLEHFNQPQHF.